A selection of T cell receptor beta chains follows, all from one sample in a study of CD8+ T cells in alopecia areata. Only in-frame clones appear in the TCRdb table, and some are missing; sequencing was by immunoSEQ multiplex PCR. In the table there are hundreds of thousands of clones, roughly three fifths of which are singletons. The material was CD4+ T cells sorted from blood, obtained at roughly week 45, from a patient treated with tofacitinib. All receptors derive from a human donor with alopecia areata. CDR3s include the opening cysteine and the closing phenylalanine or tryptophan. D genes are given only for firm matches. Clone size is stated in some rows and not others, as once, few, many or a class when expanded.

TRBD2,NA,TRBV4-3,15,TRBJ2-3,CASSPGLANTDTQYF,TGCGCCAGCAGCCCTGGACTAGCGAACACAGATACGCAGTATTTT
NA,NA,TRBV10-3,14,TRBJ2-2,CASRRGGAAGELFF,TGTGCCAGCAGGCGCGGAGGGGCCGCCGGGGAGCTGTTTTTT
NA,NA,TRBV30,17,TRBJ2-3,CAWSVLRGGGSADTQYF,TGTGCCTGGAGTGTACTGCGCGGGGGCGGTAGCGCAGATACGCAGTATTTT
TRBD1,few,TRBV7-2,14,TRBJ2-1,CASSVDRAYNEQFF,TGTGCCAGCAGCGTTGACAGGGCCTACAATGAGCAGTTCTTC
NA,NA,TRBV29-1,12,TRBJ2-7,CSVGRVNYEQYF,TGCAGCGTTGGCAGAGTTAACTACGAGCAGTACTTC
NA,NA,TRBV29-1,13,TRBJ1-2,CSVEVPGSYGYTF,TGCAGCGTTGAGGTCCCAGGATCGTACGGCTACACCTTC
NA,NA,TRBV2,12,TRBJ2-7,CASSGISYEQYF,TGTGCCAGCAGTGGCATTTCCTACGAGCAGTACTTC
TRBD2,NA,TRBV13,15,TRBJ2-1,CASSFWTSAGDEQFF,TGTGCCAGCAGCTTCTGGACTAGCGCGGGCGATGAGCAGTTCTTC
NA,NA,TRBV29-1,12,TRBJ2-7,CSVQGDGYEQYF,TGCAGCGTTCAAGGGGATGGGTACGAGCAGTACTTC
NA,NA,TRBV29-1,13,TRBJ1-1,CSVKLLMNTEAFF,TGCAGCGTTAAACTCCTCATGAACACTGAAGCTTTCTTT
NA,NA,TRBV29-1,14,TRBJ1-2,CSVVPETGAYGYTF,TGCAGCGTTGTACCAGAGACAGGAGCCTATGGCTACACCTTC
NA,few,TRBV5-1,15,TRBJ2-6,CASSGGGAGANVLTF,TGCGCCAGCAGCGGAGGGGGCGCTGGGGCCAACGTCCTGACTTTC
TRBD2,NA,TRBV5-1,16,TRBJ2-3,CASSFGLAGGTDTQYF,TGCGCCAGCAGCTTCGGGCTAGCGGGGGGTACAGATACGCAGTATTTT
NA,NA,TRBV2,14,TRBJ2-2,CASTGGTNTGELFF,TGTGCCAGCACCGGGGGCACGAACACCGGGGAGCTGTTTTTT
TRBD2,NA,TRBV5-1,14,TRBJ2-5,CASSLGGSRETQYF,TGCGCCAGCAGCCTGGGGGGGAGTCGGGAGACCCAGTACTTC
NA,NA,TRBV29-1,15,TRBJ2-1,CSVGRSAASYNEQFF,TGCAGCGTTGGCCGCAGCGCGGCCTCCTACAATGAGCAGTTCTTC